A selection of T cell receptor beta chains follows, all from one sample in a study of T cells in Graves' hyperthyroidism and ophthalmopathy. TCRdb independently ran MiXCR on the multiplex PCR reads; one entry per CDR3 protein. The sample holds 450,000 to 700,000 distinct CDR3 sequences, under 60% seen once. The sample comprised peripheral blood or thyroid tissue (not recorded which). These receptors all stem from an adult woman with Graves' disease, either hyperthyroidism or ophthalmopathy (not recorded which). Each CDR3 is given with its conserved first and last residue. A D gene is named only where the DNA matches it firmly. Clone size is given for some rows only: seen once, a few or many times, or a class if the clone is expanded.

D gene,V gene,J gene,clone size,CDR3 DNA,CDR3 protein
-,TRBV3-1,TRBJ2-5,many,TGTGCCAGCAGCCAAGAATTGGACCAAGAGACCCAGTACTTC,CASSQELDQETQYF
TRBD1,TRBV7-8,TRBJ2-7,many,TGTGCCAGCAGCTTACCCGGACAGGGCACCTACGAGCAGTACTTC,CASSLPGQGTYEQYF
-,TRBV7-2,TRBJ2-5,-,TGTGCCAGCAGCAACGGACGGACCCAAGAGACCCAGTACTTC,CASSNGRTQETQYF
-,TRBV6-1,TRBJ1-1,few,TGTGCCATCAGTGAGCGCCCGAACACTGAAGCTTTCTTT,CAISERPNTEAFF
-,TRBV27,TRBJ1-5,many,TGTGCCAGCACCGACAATCAGCCCCAGCATTTT,CASTDNQPQHF
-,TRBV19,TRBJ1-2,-,TGTGCCAGTAGTCATCGACACGCCATAGCTCGTTTC,CASSHRHAIARF
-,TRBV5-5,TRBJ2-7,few,TGTGCCAGCAGCCGACAGGCCGAGCAGTACTTC,CASSRQAEQYF
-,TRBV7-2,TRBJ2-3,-,TGTGCCAGCAGCCCCGAGGAGGGGGAATCCAATACGCAGTATTTT,CASSPEEGESNTQYF
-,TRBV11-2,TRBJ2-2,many,TGTGCCAGCAGCTTAGATCGGTTCGGGGAGCTGTTTTTT,CASSLDRFGELFF
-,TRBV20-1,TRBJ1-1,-,TGCAGTGCTAGGGCGGGAGGCACTGAAGCTTTCTTT,CSARAGGTEAFF
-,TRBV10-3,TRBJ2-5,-,TGTGCCATCAGGACCGGGACCGCCGAAGGATCGGCCCAGTACTTC,CAIRTGTAEGSAQYF
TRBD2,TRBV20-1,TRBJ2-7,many,TGCAGTGCTGGGGGGAGAGCGGGATACGGCTACGAGCAGTACTTC,CSAGGRAGYGYEQYF
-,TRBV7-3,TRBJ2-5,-,TGCGCCAGCAGCCAAGATGGGATGTACCAAGAGACCCAGTACTTC,CASSQDGMYQETQYF
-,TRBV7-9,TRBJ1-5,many,TGTGCCAGCAGCTTCGGACTTGGCAATCAGCCCCAGCATTTT,CASSFGLGNQPQHF
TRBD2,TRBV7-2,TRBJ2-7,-,TGTGCCAGCAGCGAGCAGCGGGGATCTACCTACGAGCAGTACTTC,CASSEQRGSTYEQYF
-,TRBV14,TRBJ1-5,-,TGTGCCAGCAGCCAGGGGCAGGGTACCAATCAGCCCCAGCATTTT,CASSQGQGTNQPQHF
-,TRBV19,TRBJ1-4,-,TGTGCCAGTAGTGACCGACGAATGGAAAAACTGTTTTTT,CASSDRRMEKLFF
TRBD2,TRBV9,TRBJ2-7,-,TGTGCCAGCAGGGGAAAGACTAGCGGGAGTTACGAGCAGTACTTC,CASRGKTSGSYEQYF
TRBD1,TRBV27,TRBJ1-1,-,TGTGCCAGCAGGACAGGGACGACTGAAGCTTTCTTT,CASRTGTTEAFF
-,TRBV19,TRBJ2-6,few,TGTGCCAGTACCGACCGGGGGTACTCTGGGGCCAACGTCCTGACTTTC,CASTDRGYSGANVLTF
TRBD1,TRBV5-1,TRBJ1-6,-,TGCGCCAGCGAACCCGGGACAGGCAATTCACCCCTCCACTTT,CASEPGTGNSPLHF
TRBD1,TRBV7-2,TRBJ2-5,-,TGTGCCAGCAGCCGGACAGGCAGTCTCGGAGTGGAGACCCAGTACTTC,CASSRTGSLGVETQYF
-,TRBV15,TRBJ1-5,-,TGTGCCACCAGCAGCCCCCGGTCGTGGAATCAGCCCCAGCATTTT,CATSSPRSWNQPQHF
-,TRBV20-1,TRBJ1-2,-,TGCAGTGCTAGAGACCCCCGGGGGGGCTACACCTTC,CSARDPRGGYTF
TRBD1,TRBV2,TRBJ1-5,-,TGTGCCAGCAAAGGACAGGGAATGTATCAGCCCCAGCATTTT,CASKGQGMYQPQHF
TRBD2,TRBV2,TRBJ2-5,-,TGTGCCAGCAGTGGACTAGCGGGGGAGGTGGGAGAGACCCAGTACTTC,CASSGLAGEVGETQYF
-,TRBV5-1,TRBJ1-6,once,TGCGCCAGCAGCTTGGCGCGGACATCAAATTCACCCCTCCACTTT,CASSLARTSNSPLHF
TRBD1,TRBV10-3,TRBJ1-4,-,TGTGCCATCAGGGCCGGGACAGGGACTGAAAAACTGTTTTTT,CAIRAGTGTEKLFF
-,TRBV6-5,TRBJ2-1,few,TGTGCCAGCAGGGGGGGTTCCTACAATGAGCAGTTCTTC,CASRGGSYNEQFF
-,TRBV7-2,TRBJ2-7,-,TGTGCCAGCAGCTTAATCCGCGGGTCCTACGAGCAGTACTTC,CASSLIRGSYEQYF
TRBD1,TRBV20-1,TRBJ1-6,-,TGCAGTGTCCTTCCCAGCGGGACAGATAATTCACCCCTCCACTTT,CSVLPSGTDNSPLHF
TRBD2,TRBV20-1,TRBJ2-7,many,TGCAGTGCTAGAGTGGGACTAGCAGGCTACGAGCAGTACTTC,CSARVGLAGYEQYF
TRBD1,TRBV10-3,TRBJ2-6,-,TGTGCCATCAAACGGACAGGGACCGGGGCCAACGTCCTGACTTTC,CAIKRTGTGANVLTF